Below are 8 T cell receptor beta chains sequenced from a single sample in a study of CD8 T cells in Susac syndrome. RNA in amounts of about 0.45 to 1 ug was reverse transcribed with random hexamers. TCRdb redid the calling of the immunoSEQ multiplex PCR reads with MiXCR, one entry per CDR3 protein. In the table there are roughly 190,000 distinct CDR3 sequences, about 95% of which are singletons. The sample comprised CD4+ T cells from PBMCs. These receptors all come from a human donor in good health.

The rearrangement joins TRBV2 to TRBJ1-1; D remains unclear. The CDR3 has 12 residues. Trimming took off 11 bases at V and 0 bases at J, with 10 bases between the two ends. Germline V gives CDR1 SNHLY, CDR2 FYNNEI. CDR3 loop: CASKDLNTEAFF. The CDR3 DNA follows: TGTGCCTCCAAGGACCTGAACACTGAAGCTTTCTTT.

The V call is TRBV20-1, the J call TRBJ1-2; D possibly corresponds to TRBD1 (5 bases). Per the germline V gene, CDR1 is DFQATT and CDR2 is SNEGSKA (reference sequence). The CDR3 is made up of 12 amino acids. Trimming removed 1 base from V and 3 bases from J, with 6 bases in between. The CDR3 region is CSARVGDYGYTF. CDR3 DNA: TGCAGTGCTAGAGTAGGGGACTATGGCTACACCTTC.

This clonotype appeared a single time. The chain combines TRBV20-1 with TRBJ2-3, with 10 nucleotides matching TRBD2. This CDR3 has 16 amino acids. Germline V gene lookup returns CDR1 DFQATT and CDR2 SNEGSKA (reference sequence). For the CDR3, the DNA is TGCAGCGAGACAGAGCGGACTAGCGGTAGCACAGATACGCAGTATTTT. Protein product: CSETERTSGSTDTQYF.

In DNA, the CDR3 is TGTGCCAGCAGCGGGACTAGCGGGGTCTCCTACGAGCAGTACTTC. It translates to CASSGTSGVSYEQYF. The chain employs TRBV25-1 and TRBJ2-7, with 13 nucleotides matching TRBD2. This CDR3 contains 15 residues. The V gene end was trimmed by 6 bases and the J gene end by 0 bases; junction bases not matched to a gene: 2. The germline V gene has CDR1 MGHDK and CDR2 SYGVNS.

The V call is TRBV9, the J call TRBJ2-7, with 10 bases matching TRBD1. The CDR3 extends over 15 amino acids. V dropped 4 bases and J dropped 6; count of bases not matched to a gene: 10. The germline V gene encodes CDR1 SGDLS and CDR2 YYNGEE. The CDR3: CASSPQPGQGSEQYF. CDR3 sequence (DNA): TGTGCCAGCAGCCCTCAACCGGGACAGGGGAGCGAGCAGTACTTC.

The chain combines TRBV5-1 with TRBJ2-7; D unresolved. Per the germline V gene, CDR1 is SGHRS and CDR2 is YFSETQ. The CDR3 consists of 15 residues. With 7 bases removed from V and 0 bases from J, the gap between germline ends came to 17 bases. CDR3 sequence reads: CASSPSYGSSYEQYF. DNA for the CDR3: TGCGCCAGCTCCCCCTCCTACGGAAGCTCCTACGAGCAGTACTTC.

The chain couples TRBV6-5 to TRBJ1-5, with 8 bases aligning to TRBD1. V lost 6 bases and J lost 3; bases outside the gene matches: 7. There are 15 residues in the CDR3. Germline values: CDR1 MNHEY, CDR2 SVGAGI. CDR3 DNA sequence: TGTGCCAGCAGATTACGGACAGGGCTCAATCAGCCCCAGCATTTT. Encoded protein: CASRLRTGLNQPQHF.

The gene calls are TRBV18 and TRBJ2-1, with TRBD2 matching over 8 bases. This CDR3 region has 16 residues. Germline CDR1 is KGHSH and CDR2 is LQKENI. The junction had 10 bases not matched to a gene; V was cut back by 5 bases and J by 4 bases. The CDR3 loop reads CASSASGTRLYNEQFF. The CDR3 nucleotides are TGTGCCAGCTCAGCCTCCGGGACTAGGTTATACAATGAGCAGTTCTTC.